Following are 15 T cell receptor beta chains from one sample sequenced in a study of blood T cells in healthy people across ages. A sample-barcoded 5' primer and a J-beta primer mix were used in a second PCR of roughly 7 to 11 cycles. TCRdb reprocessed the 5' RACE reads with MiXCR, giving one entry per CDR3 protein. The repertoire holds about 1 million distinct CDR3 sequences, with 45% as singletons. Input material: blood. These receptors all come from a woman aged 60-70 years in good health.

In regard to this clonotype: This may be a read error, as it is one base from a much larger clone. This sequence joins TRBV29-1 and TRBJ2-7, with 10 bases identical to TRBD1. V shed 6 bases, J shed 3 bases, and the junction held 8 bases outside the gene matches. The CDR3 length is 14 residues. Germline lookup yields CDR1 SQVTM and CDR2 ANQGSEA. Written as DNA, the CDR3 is TGCAGCGTCGCTAGACAGGGGGCAAGCTACGAGCAGTACTTC. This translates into CSVARQGASYEQYF.

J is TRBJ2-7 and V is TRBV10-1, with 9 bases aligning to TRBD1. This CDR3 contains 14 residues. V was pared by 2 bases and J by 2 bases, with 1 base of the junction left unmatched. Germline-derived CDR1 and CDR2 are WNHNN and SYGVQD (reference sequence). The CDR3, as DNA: TGCGCCAGCAGTGAGGGGACAGGGACCTACGAGCAGTACTTC. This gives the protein CASSEGTGTYEQYF.

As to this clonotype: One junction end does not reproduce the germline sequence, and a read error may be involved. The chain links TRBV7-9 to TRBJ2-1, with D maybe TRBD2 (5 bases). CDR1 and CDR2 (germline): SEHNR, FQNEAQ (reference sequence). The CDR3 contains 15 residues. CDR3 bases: TGTGTCAGCAGGACCGGGCTAGCTAACTACAATGAGCAGTTCTTC. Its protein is CVSRTGLANYNEQFF.

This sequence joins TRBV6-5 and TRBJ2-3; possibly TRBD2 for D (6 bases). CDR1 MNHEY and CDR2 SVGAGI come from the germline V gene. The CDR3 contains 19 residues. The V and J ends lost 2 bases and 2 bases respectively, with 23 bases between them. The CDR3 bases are TGTGCCAGCAGTTACACCCCCGGGGGTGGCGGGAAATTCACAGATACGCAGTATTTT. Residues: CASSYTPGGGGKFTDTQYF.

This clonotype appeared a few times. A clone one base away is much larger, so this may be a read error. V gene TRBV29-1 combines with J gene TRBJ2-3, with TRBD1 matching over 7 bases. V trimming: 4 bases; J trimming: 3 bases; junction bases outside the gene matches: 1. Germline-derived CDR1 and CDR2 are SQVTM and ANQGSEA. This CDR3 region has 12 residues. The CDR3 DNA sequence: TGCAGCGTTGTGACAGGGACAGATACGCAGTATTTT. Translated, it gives CSVVTGTDTQYF.

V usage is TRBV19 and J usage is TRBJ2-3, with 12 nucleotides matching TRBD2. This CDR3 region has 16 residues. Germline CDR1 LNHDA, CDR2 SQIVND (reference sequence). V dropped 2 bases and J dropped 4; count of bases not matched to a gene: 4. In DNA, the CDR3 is TGTGCCAGTAGTATAAAAACTAGCGGGAGGCCAGATACGCAGTATTTT. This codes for CASSIKTSGRPDTQYF. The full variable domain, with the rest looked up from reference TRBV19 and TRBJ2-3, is DGGITQSPKYLFRKEGQNVTLSCEQNLNHDAMYWYRQDPGQGLRLIYYSQIVNDFQKGDIAEGYSVSREKKESFPLTVTSAQKNPTAFYLCASSIKTSGRPDTQYFGPGTRLTVL.

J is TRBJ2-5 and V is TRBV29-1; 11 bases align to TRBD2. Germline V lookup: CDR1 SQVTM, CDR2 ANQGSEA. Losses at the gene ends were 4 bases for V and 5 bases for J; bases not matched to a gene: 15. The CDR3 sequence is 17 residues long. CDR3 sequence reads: CSVGGLAEGGGTETQYF. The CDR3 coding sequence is TGCAGCGTTGGGGGACTAGCGGAGGGGGGGGGTACGGAGACCCAGTACTTC.

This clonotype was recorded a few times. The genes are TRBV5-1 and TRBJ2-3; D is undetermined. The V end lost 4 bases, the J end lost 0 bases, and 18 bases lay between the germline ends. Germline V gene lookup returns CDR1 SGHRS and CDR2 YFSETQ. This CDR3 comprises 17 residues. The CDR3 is CASSPPQLLGSTDTQYF. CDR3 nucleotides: TGCGCCAGCAGCCCACCGCAACTTCTGGGTAGCACAGATACGCAGTATTTT.

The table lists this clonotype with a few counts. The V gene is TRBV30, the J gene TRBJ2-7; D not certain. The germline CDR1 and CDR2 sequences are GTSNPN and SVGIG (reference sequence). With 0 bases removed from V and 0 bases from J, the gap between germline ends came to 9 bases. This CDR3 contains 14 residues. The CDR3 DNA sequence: TGTGCCTGGAGTGTTCAGCTTAGCTCCTACGAGCAGTACTTC. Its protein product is CAWSVQLSSYEQYF.

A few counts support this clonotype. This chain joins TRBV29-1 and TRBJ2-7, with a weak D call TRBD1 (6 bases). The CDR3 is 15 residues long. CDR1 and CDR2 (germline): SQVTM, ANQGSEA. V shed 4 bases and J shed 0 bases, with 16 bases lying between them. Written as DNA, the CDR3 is TGCAGCGTTGCCGTGGGGGCGAGGGGCTCCTACGAGCAGTACTTC. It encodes CSVAVGARGSYEQYF.

The CDR3 is CASSSWSSSIYEQYF. The CDR3 DNA reads TGTGCCAGCAGCTCCTGGAGCTCTAGCATTTACGAGCAGTACTTC. V usage is TRBV7-6 and J usage is TRBJ2-7; D may be TRBD2 (5 bases). Germline CDR1 reads SGHVS; CDR2 reads FNYEAQ. The V and J ends lost 4 bases and 4 bases respectively, with 17 bases between them. This CDR3 contains 15 residues.

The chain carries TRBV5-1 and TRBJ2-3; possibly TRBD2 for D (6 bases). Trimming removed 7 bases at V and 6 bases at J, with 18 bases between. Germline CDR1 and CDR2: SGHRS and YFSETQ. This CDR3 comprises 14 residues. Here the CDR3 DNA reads TGCGCCAGCTCCCGGGACTTGGGGGTGGATACGCAGTATTTT. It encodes CASSRDLGVDTQYF.

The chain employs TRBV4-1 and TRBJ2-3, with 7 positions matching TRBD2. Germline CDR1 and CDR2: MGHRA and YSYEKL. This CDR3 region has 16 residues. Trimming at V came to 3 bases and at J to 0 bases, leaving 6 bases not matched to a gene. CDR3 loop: CASSQQLAESTDTQYF. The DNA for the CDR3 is TGCGCCAGCAGCCAGCAGCTAGCGGAGAGCACAGATACGCAGTATTTT.

Here the CDR3 DNA reads TGTGCCAGCTCCGGACTAGCGGGGACCAGCACAGATACGCAGTATTTT. Translating gives CASSGLAGTSTDTQYF. This chain connects TRBV18 to TRBJ2-3, with 12 positions matching TRBD2. With V trimmed by 6 bases and J by 0 bases, 4 bases remained unmatched. The CDR3 spans 16 residues. CDR1 KGHSH and CDR2 LQKENI come from the germline V gene.

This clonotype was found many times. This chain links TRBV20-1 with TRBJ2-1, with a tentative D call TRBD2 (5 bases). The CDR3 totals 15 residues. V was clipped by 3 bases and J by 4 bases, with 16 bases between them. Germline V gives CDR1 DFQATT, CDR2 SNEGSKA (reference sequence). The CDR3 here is CSASPRAGPYNEQFF. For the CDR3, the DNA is TGCAGTGCTAGCCCGAGGGCGGGCCCATACAATGAGCAGTTCTTC.